This TCR beta chain was sequenced for a study of response to subunit inactivated influenza vaccine. One entry per CDR3 protein, called by TCRdb with MiXCR from the RT-PCR reads. The sample records some 550,000 distinct CDR3 sequences, 20% to 25% being singletons. The germline V and J ends were trimmed by 1 base and 3 bases, with 12 bases remaining between them. Germline CDR1 reads DFQATT; CDR2 reads SNEGSKA (reference sequence). CDR3 length: 14 amino acids. A further study also used this sample, focusing on T cells expressing NK-cell markers. That source adds: Template switching by 5'RACE with UMIs generated the TCR beta cDNA. CD3+CD56+NKG2C+, CD3+CD56+NKG2C- and CD3+CD56-NKG2C+ T cells, once sorted, supplied the TCR beta repertoires. Specificity for HCMV among expanded NKG2C+ T cell clones was not established.

V gene TRBV20-1 combines with J gene TRBJ1-1; the D gene is possibly TRBD1 (6 bases). The material was CD4+ T cells sorted from PBMCs, obtained 11 to 12 days after vaccination. This receptor was obtained from a man aged 45-65 years who received an inactivated influenza vaccine. The CDR3 nucleotides read TGCAGTGCTAGAGTCAGGACAGCTTACACTGAAGCTTTCTTT. As protein: CSARVRTAYTEAFF.